The present T cell receptor beta chain was sequenced within a study of shared clonotypes between healthy human individuals. Study context: The donor pool was made up of a couple of women and three men aged 18 to 49.

Deletions cut 5 bases from V and 8 bases from J, with 15 bases between. This CDR3 comprises 12 residues. The germline gives CDR1 GTSNPN, CDR2 SVGIG (reference sequence). Study-wide results and caveats: Rarefaction revealed incomplete sorted-subset sequencing despite large depth.

CD4+ cells underwent separation, giving CD45RA+ naive and CD45RA-negative memory subsets. Assay: immunoSEQ multiplex PCR; the TCRdb copy retains only in-frame clones and omits some. The sample has about 1.1 million clones, 75% to 80% seen once. Comment on this clone: Its antigen remains unidentified.

The sequenced sample was memory CD4+ T cells from PBMCs. Subset indicated: CD45RA-negative fraction. The origin of this receptor is a man aged 18-30 years in good health. Some clones in this sample may be carry-over from other donors' samples. The rearrangement links TRBV30 to TRBJ1-2, with unresolved D. The DNA of the CDR3 is TGTGCCTGGCCCCGGGCCCTTGGCGGCTACACCTTC. This encodes CAWPRALGGYTF. The complete variable domain, with remaining parts taken from reference TRBV30 and TRBJ1-2, reads SQTIHQWPATLVQPVGSPLSLECTVEGTSNPNLYWYRQAAGRGLQLLFYSVGIGQISSEVPQNLSASRPQDRQFILSSKKLLLSDSGFYLCAWPRALGGYTFGSGTRLTVV.